The 13 T cell receptor beta chains listed next were all sequenced from one sample in a study of blood T cell repertoires in COVID-19. Assay used: immunoSEQ multiplex PCR; TCRdb lists only in-frame clones, some missing. The sample includes about 120,000 clones, about 87% of them seen just once. Material for sequencing was peripheral blood. The origin of the receptors is a woman aged 65 to 85 with acute or convalescent COVID-19.

This chain links TRBV25-1 with TRBJ2-5, with D maybe TRBD1 (9 bases). Trimming cost V 6 bases and J 5 bases, with 19 bases left between them. Germline V gives CDR1 MGHDK, CDR2 SYGVNS. The length of the CDR3 is 15 residues. CDR3 sequence: CASSQTGGGGETQYF. DNA of the CDR3: TGTGCCAGCAGCCAAACAGGGGGCGGGGGGGAGACCCAGTACTTC.

The DNA for the CDR3 is TGTGCCAGTAGTATTCAGACAGGGGGGGAGACCCAGTACTTC. Its protein is CASSIQTGGETQYF. The genes are TRBV19 and TRBJ2-5; TRBD1 aligns across 9 bases. The CDR3 sequence is 14 residues long. The V gene end was trimmed by 3 bases and the J gene end by 5 bases; junction bases not matched to a gene: 4. Germline V CDR1 and CDR2: LNHDA, SQIVND (reference sequence).

V usage is TRBV14 and J usage is TRBJ1-5; tentative D call: TRBD1 (5 bases). From germline, CDR1 is SGHDN and CDR2 FVKESK. This CDR3 comprises 10 residues. Trimming took 11 bases from V and 8 from J, leaving 10 bases between them. The CDR3 is CAHKGEPQHF. For the CDR3, the DNA is TGTGCCCATAAAGGGGAGCCCCAGCATTTT.

This rearrangement joins TRBV30 to TRBJ1-6; 10 nucleotides match TRBD1. This CDR3 spans 14 amino acids. CDR1 and CDR2 from the germline V gene are GTSNPN and SVGIG (reference sequence). V was pared by 4 bases and J by 9 bases, with 6 bases of the junction left unmatched. Here the CDR3 DNA reads TGTGCCTGGATACCGGACAGGGGGATTTCACCCCTCCACTTT. It translates to CAWIPDRGISPLHF.

V gene TRBV2 combines with J gene TRBJ2-2, with TRBD2 matching over 14 bases. The V gene's germline CDR1 is SNHLY and CDR2 FYNNEI. The CDR3 is 16 residues long. Trimming took 6 bases from V and 7 from J; bases not matched to a gene: 7. The CDR3 DNA follows: TGTGCCAGCAGCCTTAGACTAGCGGGGGGGAGCGGGGAGCTGTTTTTT. Protein product: CASSLRLAGGSGELFF.

The chain links TRBV7-6 to TRBJ1-6, with D maybe TRBD1 (6 bases). The CDR3 runs 16 residues. Germline values: CDR1 SGHVS, CDR2 FNYEAQ. V gave up 0 bases and J gave up 9 bases, with 15 bases separating them. The CDR3: CASSLAGGGGGSPLHF. The CDR3 bases are TGTGCCAGCAGCTTAGCGGGGGGGGGCGGGGGTTCACCCCTCCACTTT.

The chain has TRBV6-5 and TRBJ2-5, with D perhaps matching TRBD1 (6 bases). Between the trimmed V and J ends, which lost 6 bases and 4 bases, there was a span of 15 bases. Germline assignment: CDR1 MNHEY and CDR2 SVGAGI. The CDR3 spans 14 residues. The CDR3 coding sequence is TGTGCCAGCAGGACAGGCGGGCTGGGAGAGACCCAGTACTTC. This gives the protein CASRTGGLGETQYF.

The chain recombines TRBV4-2 with TRBJ1-6, with unresolved D. The CDR3 covers 14 residues. V gave up 4 bases and J gave up 4 bases, with 8 bases separating them. CDR1 and CDR2 from the germline V gene are LGHNA and YNFKEQ. CDR3 DNA: TGTGCCAGCAGCCGCCAGCGTTATAATTCACCCCTCCACTTT. This translates into CASSRQRYNSPLHF.

The chain is built from TRBV6-5 and TRBJ1-1, with 8 bases fitting TRBD1. Per germline, CDR1 MNHEY and CDR2 SVGAGI. J lost 5 bases, V lost 6 bases, and 8 bases had no gene match. This CDR3 comprises 14 residues. The CDR3 nucleotides are TGTGCCAGCAGCCCCGACAGGGGTAGGACTGAAGCTTTCTTT. It encodes CASSPDRGRTEAFF.

The chain links TRBV6-5 to TRBJ2-1; 12 bases fit TRBD2. CDR3 length: 15 amino acids. Germline CDR1 and CDR2: MNHEY and SVGAGI. The chain's CDR3 is CASAERTSGVNEQFF. CDR3 DNA sequence: TGTGCTTCAGCAGAGCGGACTAGCGGGGTCAATGAGCAGTTCTTC.

The chain uses TRBV7-6 and TRBJ1-3; D is ambiguous. Trimming took off 2 bases at V and 0 bases at J, with 11 bases between the two ends. The CDR3 extends over 16 amino acids. From germline, CDR1 is SGHVS and CDR2 FNYEAQ. CDR3 sequence reads: CASSLYDRGSGNTIYF. For the CDR3, the DNA is TGTGCCAGCAGCTTATATGACCGGGGCTCTGGAAACACCATATATTTT.

The rearrangement uses TRBV7-7 and TRBJ2-1; 7 bases are shared with TRBD2. Germline V gives CDR1 SSHAT, CDR2 FNYEAQ (reference sequence). With 1 base clipped from V and 8 bases from J, the junction kept 8 bases outside the gene matches. This CDR3 is built from 15 residues. The CDR3 nucleotides read TGTGCCAGCAGCTTAGGTGTCCGGGGGGACGATGAGCAGTTCTTC. It codes for CASSLGVRGDDEQFF.

V gene TRBV5-1 combines with J gene TRBJ2-5, with TRBD2 matching over 10 bases. CDR3 length: 14 amino acids. The ends lost 4 bases at V and 4 bases at J; junction bases unmatched: 4. In germline, CDR1 is SGHRS, CDR2 YFSETQ. The CDR3 nucleotides read TGCGCCAGCAGCAAAGCGGGGGGGCCAGAGACCCAGTACTTC. The encoded protein is CASSKAGGPETQYF.